Listed below are T cell receptor beta chains from one sample, sequenced in a study of blood T cell repertoires in COVID-19. Clones were read by immunoSEQ multiplex PCR, and TCRdb kept only the in-frame ones, dropping some. This table has around 290,000 clones, about 89% appearing once. Sequenced input: peripheral blood. These receptors were obtained from a woman younger than 45 with COVID-19, enrolled during active disease. Both conserved end residues are part of each CDR3. A D gene is named only where the DNA matches it firmly. Clone size is shown for a subset of rows, as once, few, many or a class of expanded clone.

D: NA
J: TRBJ1-4
size: NA
V: TRBV2
DNA: TGTGCCAGCAGTGACGGACGGAGGAATGAAAAACTGTTTTTT
CDR3: CASSDGRRNEKLFF

D: TRBD2
J: TRBJ2-2
size: NA
V: TRBV5-4
DNA: TGTGCCAGCAGCGTGACTAGCGGGTCCGCCGGGGAGCTGTTTTTT
CDR3: CASSVTSGSAGELFF

D: TRBD2
J: TRBJ2-7
size: NA
V: TRBV5-6
DNA: TGTGCCAGCAGCTTGGCGGGACTAGTCTACGAGCAGTACTTC
CDR3: CASSLAGLVYEQYF

D: TRBD1
J: TRBJ2-7
size: NA
V: TRBV18
DNA: TGTGCCAGCTCACCCAGAGACAGGGCCACCTACGAGCAGTACTTC
CDR3: CASSPRDRATYEQYF

D: TRBD2
J: TRBJ2-7
size: NA
V: TRBV6-5
DNA: TGTGCCAGCAGGCCCCTAGCGGGCCCCGCCTACGAGCAGTACTTC
CDR3: CASRPLAGPAYEQYF

D: TRBD1
J: TRBJ2-2
size: NA
V: TRBV24-1
DNA: TGTGCCACCAGCAGGGGGTCGAACACCGGGGAGCTGTTTTTT
CDR3: CATSRGSNTGELFF

D: TRBD1
J: TRBJ1-1
size: NA
V: TRBV27
DNA: TGTGCCAGCAGTCTCGGACAGGGGCCGGTCACTGAAGCTTTCTTT
CDR3: CASSLGQGPVTEAFF

D: TRBD1
J: TRBJ1-3
size: NA
V: TRBV5-6
DNA: TGTGCCAGCAGTTTGGACAGGGGTTTTGGAAACACCATATATTTT
CDR3: CASSLDRGFGNTIYF

D: NA
J: TRBJ1-2
size: NA
V: TRBV12-3/TRBV12-4
DNA: TGTGCCAGCAGAGTAGGGGTGGGAGGCTACACCTTC
CDR3: CASRVGVGGYTF

D: NA
J: TRBJ2-3
size: NA
V: TRBV27
DNA: TGTGCCAGCGCAGTTTTGGTAGCTGGGCGGGGAGATACGCAGTATTTT
CDR3: CASAVLVAGRGDTQYF

D: NA
J: TRBJ2-1
size: NA
V: TRBV28
DNA: TGTGCCAGCAGTTTCCCTTCATCGATTAGCGGAGCTACTAAGGAGCAGTTCTTC
CDR3: CASSFPSSISGATKEQFF

D: TRBD1
J: TRBJ2-1
size: NA
V: TRBV28
DNA: TGTGCCAGCACCCTCCCCGGACAGGGAACAAGTGAGCAGTTCTTC
CDR3: CASTLPGQGTSEQFF

D: NA
J: TRBJ2-7
size: NA
V: TRBV7-2
DNA: TGTGCCAGCAGCTCAGGACAAAGCTACGAGCAGTACTTC
CDR3: CASSSGQSYEQYF

D: TRBD2
J: TRBJ2-5
size: NA
V: TRBV3-1/TRBV3-2
DNA: TGTGCCACCACCCCCGCGGGGGGGCCGGCAGAGACCCAGTACTTC
CDR3: CATTPAGGPAETQYF

D: TRBD1
J: TRBJ1-6
size: NA
V: TRBV5-1
DNA: TGCGCCAGCAGCTCAGACAGGGGATCCAATTCACCCCTCCACTTT
CDR3: CASSSDRGSNSPLHF

D: NA
J: TRBJ2-1
size: NA
V: TRBV5-5
DNA: TGTGCCAGCAGCTTGCAGTCGCCGGGTCAATCCTATGAGCAGTTCTTC
CDR3: CASSLQSPGQSYEQFF

D: NA
J: TRBJ1-1
size: NA
V: TRBV4-1
DNA: TGCGCCAGCAGCCCATCATTGGGGGGAGCTTTCTTT
CDR3: CASSPSLGGAFF

D: NA
J: TRBJ2-2
size: NA
V: TRBV5-1
DNA: TGCGCCAGCAGCTTTGCCAGCACCGGGGAGCTGTTTTTT
CDR3: CASSFASTGELFF

D: TRBD1
J: TRBJ2-7
size: NA
V: TRBV5-6
DNA: TGTGCCAGCAGCTTGACAGGGGGCCAGTACGAGCAGTACTTC
CDR3: CASSLTGGQYEQYF

D: TRBD1
J: TRBJ1-2
size: NA
V: TRBV6-5
DNA: TGTGCCAGTGGACAGGGGGCTGGCTACACCTTC
CDR3: CASGQGAGYTF

D: TRBD1
J: TRBJ2-1
size: NA
V: TRBV25-1
DNA: TGTGCCAGCAGTGAATATCGGCAGGGGGCGAATGAGCAGTTCTTC
CDR3: CASSEYRQGANEQFF

D: NA
J: TRBJ1-1
size: NA
V: TRBV3-1/TRBV3-2
DNA: TGTGCCAGCAGCCAAGGAGATAACACTGAAGCTTTCTTT
CDR3: CASSQGDNTEAFF

D: TRBD2
J: TRBJ2-3
size: NA
V: TRBV29-1
DNA: TGCAGCGTCGCAACTAGCGGAGGCACAGATACGCAGTATTTT
CDR3: CSVATSGGTDTQYF

D: TRBD1
J: TRBJ1-6
size: NA
V: TRBV6-5
DNA: TGTGCCAGCAGCCGCGGGGACAGGGCCAATTCACCCCTCCACTTT
CDR3: CASSRGDRANSPLHF

D: TRBD1
J: TRBJ1-1
size: NA
V: TRBV6-2/TRBV6-3
DNA: TGTGCCAGCAGTTACAGCTCAGGGGGCCATCGGACTGAAGCTTTCTTT
CDR3: CASSYSSGGHRTEAFF

D: NA
J: TRBJ2-3
size: once
V: TRBV6-4
DNA: TGTGCCAGCAGTGACTCACGCGGAGGCGGCACAGATACGCAGTATTTT
CDR3: CASSDSRGGGTDTQYF

D: TRBD1
J: TRBJ1-5
size: NA
V: TRBV27
DNA: TGTGCCAGCAGGCCACAGGGGGGGATCCAGCATTTT
CDR3: CASRPQGGIQHF

D: TRBD2
J: TRBJ2-1
size: NA
V: TRBV9
DNA: TGTGCCAGCAGCGTAGATGGGACTAGCGGGAGTAATGAGCAGTTCTTC
CDR3: CASSVDGTSGSNEQFF

D: NA
J: TRBJ2-7
size: NA
V: TRBV14
DNA: TGTGCCAGCAGCCAAGCAGGGTGGAAGGGGCAGTACTTC
CDR3: CASSQAGWKGQYF

D: NA
J: TRBJ1-5
size: NA
V: TRBV6-1
DNA: TGTGCCAGCAATGACCGAGGTAGTAATAGCAATCAGCCCCAGCATTTT
CDR3: CASNDRGSNSNQPQHF

D: NA
J: TRBJ1-2
size: NA
V: TRBV21-1
DNA: TGTGCCAGCAGCAAAGCCGTGTACACCTTC
CDR3: CASSKAVYTF